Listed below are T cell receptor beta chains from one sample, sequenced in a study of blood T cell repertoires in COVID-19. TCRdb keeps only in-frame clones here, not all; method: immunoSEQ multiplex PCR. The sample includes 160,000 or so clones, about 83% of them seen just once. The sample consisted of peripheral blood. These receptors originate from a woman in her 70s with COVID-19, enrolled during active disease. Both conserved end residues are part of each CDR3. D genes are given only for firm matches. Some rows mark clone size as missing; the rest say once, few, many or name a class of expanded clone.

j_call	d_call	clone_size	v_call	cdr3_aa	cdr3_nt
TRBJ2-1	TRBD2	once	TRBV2	CASSQTRTSGGASEQFF	TGTGCCAGCAGCCAGACCAGGACTAGCGGGGGGGCGAGTGAGCAGTTCTTC
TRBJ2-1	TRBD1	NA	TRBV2	CASSGRGQGVYNEQFF	TGTGCCAGCAGTGGGCGGGGACAGGGGGTTTACAATGAGCAGTTCTTC
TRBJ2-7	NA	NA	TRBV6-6	CASSYGRDSRGYF	TGTGCCAGCAGTTACGGTCGAGACAGCCGTGGGTACTTC
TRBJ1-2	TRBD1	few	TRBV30	CAWGRDRGQKGYTF	TGTGCCTGGGGGAGGGACAGGGGGCAGAAGGGCTACACCTTC
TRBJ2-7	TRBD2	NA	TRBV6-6	CASSPVGLAGNYEQYF	TGTGCCAGCAGCCCCGTGGGGCTAGCGGGAAACTACGAGCAGTACTTC
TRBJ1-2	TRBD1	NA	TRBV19	CASGTGQKGSYGYTF	TGTGCCAGCGGGACAGGACAGAAAGGTAGCTATGGCTACACCTTC
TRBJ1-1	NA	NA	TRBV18	CASSPPVTGNTEAFF	TGTGCCAGCTCACCACCGGTCACCGGGAACACTGAAGCTTTCTTT
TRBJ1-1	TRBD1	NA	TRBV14	CASSHRQGGAFF	TGTGCCAGCAGCCATCGACAGGGAGGAGCTTTCTTT
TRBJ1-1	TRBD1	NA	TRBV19	CASRGVQGAGTEAFF	TGTGCCAGTAGGGGAGTACAGGGGGCCGGCACTGAAGCTTTCTTT
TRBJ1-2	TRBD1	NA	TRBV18	CASSLTGEANYGYTF	TGTGCCAGCTCCCTCACAGGGGAAGCTAACTATGGCTACACCTTC
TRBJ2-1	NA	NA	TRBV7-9	CASSLGGVFYNEQFF	TGTGCCAGCAGCTTAGGCGGGGTCTTTTACAATGAGCAGTTCTTC
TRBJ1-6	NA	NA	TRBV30	CAYTPRGRNSPLHF	TGTGCCTATACCCCCCGAGGGCGGAATTCACCCCTCCACTTT
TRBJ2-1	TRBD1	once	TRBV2	CASRNPGQGLYNEQFF	TGTGCCAGCAGAAACCCGGGACAGGGTCTCTACAATGAGCAGTTCTTC
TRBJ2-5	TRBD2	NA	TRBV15	CATSRSEPSGTETQYF	TGTGCCACCAGCAGATCCGAACCTAGCGGGACGGAGACCCAGTACTTC
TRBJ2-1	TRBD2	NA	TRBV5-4	CASSFVDGGAYNEQFF	TGTGCCAGCAGCTTCGTTGACGGGGGGGCCTACAATGAGCAGTTCTTC
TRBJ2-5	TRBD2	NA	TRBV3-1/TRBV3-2	CASSQSLAGGQRETQYF	TGTGCCAGCAGCCAATCCCTAGCGGGGGGGCAGAGAGAGACCCAGTACTTC
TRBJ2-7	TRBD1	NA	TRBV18	CASSPARDRAHYEQYF	TGTGCCAGCTCACCAGCCCGGGACAGGGCCCACTACGAGCAGTACTTC
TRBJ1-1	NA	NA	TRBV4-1	CASSRIAVGQTNTEAFF	TGCGCCAGCAGCCGGATCGCCGTAGGACAGACCAACACTGAAGCTTTCTTT
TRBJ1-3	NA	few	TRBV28	CASSLVSRRPDF	TGTGCCAGCAGTTTAGTCTCCAGGAGGCCCGATTTT
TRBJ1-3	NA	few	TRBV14	CASSQTRAASGNTIYF	TGTGCCAGCAGCCAGACTCGAGCTGCCTCTGGAAACACCATATATTTT
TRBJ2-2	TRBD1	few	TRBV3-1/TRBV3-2	CASSQGDRGYGELFF	TGTGCCAGCAGCCAAGGTGACAGGGGTTACGGGGAGCTGTTTTTT
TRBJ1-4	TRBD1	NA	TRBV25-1	CASRPTGAEKLFF	TGTGCCAGCCGACCGACAGGGGCTGAAAAACTGTTTTTT
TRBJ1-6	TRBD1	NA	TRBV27	CASRFKQGAGNSPLHF	TGTGCCAGCAGGTTCAAACAGGGGGCCGGTAATTCACCCCTCCACTTT
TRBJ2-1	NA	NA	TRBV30	CAWTAGSYNEQFF	TGTGCCTGGACTGCGGGTTCCTACAATGAGCAGTTCTTC
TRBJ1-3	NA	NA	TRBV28	CASTAQGRKPTGNTIYF	TGTGCCAGCACCGCTCAGGGAAGGAAACCGACTGGAAACACCATATATTTT
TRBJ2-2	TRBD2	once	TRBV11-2	CASRTSGDTGELFF	TGTGCCAGCAGAACTAGCGGGGATACCGGGGAGCTGTTTTTT
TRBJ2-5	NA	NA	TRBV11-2	CASSLRGLGETQYF	TGTGCCAGCAGCTTACGTGGCCTTGGAGAGACCCAGTACTTC
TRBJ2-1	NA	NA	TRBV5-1	CASSFVRGAKDEQFF	TGCGCCAGCAGCTTTGTACGGGGGGCCAAGGATGAGCAGTTCTTC
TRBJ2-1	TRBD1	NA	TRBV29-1	CSVDRARTGNNEQFF	TGCAGCGTTGATCGGGCTCGGACAGGTAATAATGAGCAGTTCTTC
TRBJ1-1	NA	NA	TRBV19	CASSIFGGGNTEAFF	TGTGCCAGTAGTATTTTTGGCGGTGGGAACACTGAAGCTTTCTTT
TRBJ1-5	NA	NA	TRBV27	CASSRTTGRSNQPQHF	TGTGCCAGCAGTCGGACGACAGGAAGAAGCAATCAGCCCCAGCATTTT
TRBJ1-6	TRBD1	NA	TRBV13	CASSYRDSSSPLHF	TGTGCCAGCAGCTACCGGGACAGCTCTTCACCCCTCCACTTT
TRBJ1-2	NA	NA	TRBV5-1	CASSLTADINYGYTF	TGCGCCAGCAGCTTGACAGCAGACATCAACTATGGCTACACCTTC
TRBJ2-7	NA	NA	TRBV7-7	CASSLAGSYEQYF	TGTGCCAGCAGCTTAGCCGGCTCCTACGAGCAGTACTTC
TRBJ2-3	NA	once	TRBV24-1	CATSDPGLGTQYF	TGTGCCACCAGTGACCCAGGGCTTGGCACGCAGTATTTT
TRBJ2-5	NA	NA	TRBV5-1	CASSLGGRPGGLQETQYF	TGCGCCAGCAGCTTGGGCGGCAGACCTGGTGGTTTACAAGAGACCCAGTACTTC
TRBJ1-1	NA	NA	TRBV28	CASSLLATMNTEAFF	TGTGCCAGCAGTTTATTAGCGACGATGAACACTGAAGCTTTCTTT
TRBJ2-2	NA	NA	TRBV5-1	CASSSGSESNTGELFF	TGCGCCAGCAGCTCGGGTAGCGAATCGAACACCGGGGAGCTGTTTTTT
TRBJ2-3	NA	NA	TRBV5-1	CASSFTSRADTQYF	TGCGCCAGCAGCTTTACTAGCCGGGCAGATACGCAGTATTTT
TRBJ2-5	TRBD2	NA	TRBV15	CATAIRAGEQETQYF	TGTGCCACCGCAATCCGAGCGGGGGAACAAGAGACCCAGTACTTC
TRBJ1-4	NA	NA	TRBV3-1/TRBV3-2	CASSQAQTNEKLFF	TGTGCCAGCAGCCAAGCTCAGACTAATGAAAAACTGTTTTTT
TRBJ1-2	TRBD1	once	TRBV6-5	CASSYRDRAYGYTF	TGTGCCAGCAGTTACCGGGACAGGGCCTATGGCTACACCTTC
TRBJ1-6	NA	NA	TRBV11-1	CASSQGESSYNSPLHF	TGTGCCAGCAGCCAGGGTGAAAGCTCCTATAATTCACCCCTCCACTTT
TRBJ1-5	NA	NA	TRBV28	CASSFVSGFGNQPQHF	TGTGCCAGCAGTTTTGTGTCCGGGTTTGGCAATCAGCCCCAGCATTTT
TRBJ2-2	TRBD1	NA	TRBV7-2	CASSWTGRNTGELFF	TGTGCCAGCAGCTGGACAGGGCGCAACACCGGGGAGCTGTTTTTT
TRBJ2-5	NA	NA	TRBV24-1	CATEDLGRGSTRTQYF	TGTGCCACCGAAGACTTAGGAAGAGGATCTACTCGGACCCAGTACTTC
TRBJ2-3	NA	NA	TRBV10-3	CAISRSNTDTQYF	TGTGCCATCAGCCGGTCAAACACAGATACGCAGTATTTT
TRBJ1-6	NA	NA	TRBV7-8	CASSLEGWTVHSPLHF	TGTGCCAGCAGCTTAGAGGGCTGGACAGTTCATTCACCCCTCCACTTT
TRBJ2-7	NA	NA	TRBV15	CATSRDHAGASYEQYF	TGTGCCACCAGCAGAGATCATGCGGGGGCCTCCTACGAGCAGTACTTC
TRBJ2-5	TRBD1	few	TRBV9	CASSVGAGGVKTQYF	TGTGCCAGCAGCGTAGGGGCAGGGGGCGTGAAGACCCAGTACTTC
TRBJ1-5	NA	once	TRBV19	CASSIVTGTDQPQHF	TGTGCCAGTAGTATAGTGACAGGAACCGATCAGCCCCAGCATTTT
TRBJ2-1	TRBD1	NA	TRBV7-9	CASSRTGATINEQFF	TGTGCCAGCAGCAGGACAGGGGCCACTATAAATGAGCAGTTCTTC
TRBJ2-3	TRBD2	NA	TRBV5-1	CASSTGLAGSSTDTQYF	TGCGCCAGCAGCACGGGACTAGCGGGGTCTAGCACAGATACGCAGTATTTT
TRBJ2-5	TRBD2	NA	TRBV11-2	CASSSLAGGQETQYF	TGTGCCAGCAGCTCTCTAGCGGGGGGGCAAGAGACCCAGTACTTC
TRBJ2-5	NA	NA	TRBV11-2	CASSLDRVSETQYF	TGTGCCAGCAGCTTAGATCGGGTGTCAGAGACCCAGTACTTC
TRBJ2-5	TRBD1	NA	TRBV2	CASRYRDRGEETQYF	TGTGCCAGCAGGTACCGGGACAGGGGAGAGGAGACCCAGTACTTC
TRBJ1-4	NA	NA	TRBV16	CASSQGARSGFNEKLFF	TGTGCCAGCAGCCAAGGGGCGCGGTCCGGATTTAATGAAAAACTGTTTTTT
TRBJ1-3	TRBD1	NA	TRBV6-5	CASRPGQGVRNTIYF	TGTGCCAGCAGACCGGGACAGGGGGTTAGAAACACCATATATTTT
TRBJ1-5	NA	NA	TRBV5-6	CASSLTGISNQPQHF	TGTGCCAGCAGCTTGACAGGGATCTCCAATCAGCCCCAGCATTTT